This T cell receptor (beta chain) was found in a study of OX40 agonist ivuxolimab in advanced cancers. Turning to the overall study: Ivuxolimab, which targeted the costimulatory receptor OX40 (CD134), was an agonistic, fully human IgG2 monoclonal antibody. Prior anti-PD-1, anti-PD-L1 or anti-CTLA-4 therapy was permitted, and checkpoint inhibitors had been received by more than 35% of dose-escalation patients. In the dose-escalation cohort, 82.7% of patients were male, and the mean age was approximately 60 years, with a range of roughly 20 to 79. Intravenous ivuxolimab was administered to patients every 2 weeks at six dose levels: 0.01, 0.1, 0.3, 1.5, 3 and 10 mg/kg. Partial responses occurred in three dose-escalation patients, of whom one had hepatocellular carcinoma and two had cutaneous melanoma. Of the approximately 50 dose-escalation patients, hepatocellular carcinoma was present in around 19, melanoma in roughly 15, renal cell carcinoma in 9 and head and neck cancer in 9. The monotherapy dose-escalation portion (N ≈ 50 patients) of the phase I ivuxolimab trial is reported in the paper. The purpose of peripheral TCRbeta sequencing was to test whether ivuxolimab changed TCR sequence diversity and led to clonal T-cell expansion. The paper as a whole reports these results and caveats: In the 0.1-3.0 mg/kg groups, partial responders were among the patients with the lowest normalized peripheral clonal expansion, particularly in CD8+ T cells. Clonal expansion of both CD4+ and CD8+ blood T cells was observed from baseline to week 6 at doses 0.1 to 3.0 mg/kg. After ivuxolimab, more expanded clones were found on average in CD8+ T cells than in CD4+ T cells. Antigen specificity was not determined for the clonally expanded peripheral T cells. Low levels of normalized T-cell clonal expansion were also seen in some patients who did not respond.

Including the terminal cysteine and phenylalanine, the CDR3 comprises 16 residues. The kept DNA is CDR3 alone, 48 bases in frame from the first base. V is clipped by 1 base and J by 1 base, and the sequence between their germline boundaries is 13 bases long. Looking up the germline V gene (reference sequence) yields CDR1 LNHDA and CDR2 SQIVND. Note on this clone: Its antigen is unknown. Within one base of it there is no much larger clone, and no base qualities were kept.

The trial excluded patients who had a history of autoimmune disease or were on systemic immunosuppression. Peripheral blood for TCR sequencing was drawn from every dose cohort at baseline, at cycle 4 day 1 and at cycle 7 day 1. Samples were obtained from an open-label, multicenter, first-in-human phase I dose-escalation trial of ivuxolimab. Adults with locally advanced or metastatic head and neck squamous cell, hepatocellular, melanoma or renal cell carcinoma were enrolled in the trial. Before TCR sequencing, CD4+ and CD8+ T cells were separately sorted from peripheral blood. Genomic DNA was extracted from sorted cells for sequencing of the TCRbeta CDR3 region. The immunoSEQ Assay was used to sequence the TCRbeta CDR3 regions. The table was pulled from immuneACCESS by TCRdb, which kept in-frame rearrangements only. Such tables lose some clones; where checked, under half of the loss comes from unresolved V genes, and the rest has no known cause. A total of more than 50,000 clones appear in this sample, 87% of them only once. 0.3% to 0.35% of the sample is taken by the ten largest.

The sequence was obtained from an adult with an advanced solid tumor such as melanoma, head and neck, liver or kidney cancer. The rearrangement joined TRBV19 to TRBJ1-1; the D region possibly corresponds to TRBD1 (6 bases align). The sample in question was CD4+ or CD8+ T cells sorted from blood, obtained in a trial of the OX40 agonist ivuxolimab. This receptor has the CDR3 CASSIGGGGSNTEAFF. The nucleotide sequence is TGTGCCAGTAGTATAGGTGGTGGGGGCTCGAACACTGAAGCTTTCTTT.